Below are 8 T cell receptor beta chains sequenced from a single sample in a study of cytomegalovirus exposure and HLA in healthy donors. The data were produced by immunoSEQ multiplex PCR, yet TCRdb's version contains in-frame clones alone and is incomplete. The table has fewer than 200,000 clones, 85% seen once. Material for sequencing was PBMCs. Source of these receptors: a man between 18 and 35 years old in good health and CMV-seropositive.

For this clone: Germline and junction disagree at one end, which may indicate a read error. The rearrangement uses TRBV27 and TRBJ2-7, with D maybe TRBD1 (6 bases). Germline V lookup: CDR1 MNHEY, CDR2 SMNVEV (reference sequence). CDR3 size: 12 residues. The CDR3 reads CASNHEGHEQYF. For the CDR3, the DNA is TGTGCCAGCAACCACGAGGGACACGAACAGTACTTC.

The chain couples TRBV27 to TRBJ2-7; 10 bases are a match to TRBD2. This CDR3 spans 13 amino acids. CDR1 and CDR2 (germline): MNHEY, SMNVEV (reference sequence). With 3 bases clipped from V and 9 bases from J, the junction kept 5 bases outside the gene matches. This CDR3 reads CASSFQRGGVQYF. CDR3 DNA: TGTGCCAGCAGTTTCCAGCGGGGGGGCGTGCAGTACTTC.

This clone is labeled as medium-sized. CDR3 sequence (DNA): TGTGCCAGCGCCGACTCGGACGAGCAGTACTTC. Its protein is CASADSDEQYF. The chain links TRBV7-9 to TRBJ2-7; unclear D gene. V was trimmed by 8 bases and J by 5 bases, leaving 10 bases between them. Germline CDR1 is SEHNR and CDR2 is FQNEAQ (reference sequence). The CDR3 is 11 residues long.

This rearrangement joins TRBV18 to TRBJ1-2; D might be TRBD1 (5 bases). The germline V and J ends were trimmed by 3 bases and 4 bases, with 18 bases remaining between them. The CDR3 contains 16 residues. Germline-derived CDR1 and CDR2 are KGHSH and LQKENI. CDR3 coding DNA: TGTGCCAGCTCACCGGGTGATACTCAGGGATCCTATGGCTACACCTTC. This gives the protein CASSPGDTQGSYGYTF.

The rearrangement links TRBV5-4 to TRBJ1-2, with D perhaps matching TRBD1 (5 bases). V dropped 3 bases and J dropped 4 bases, with 16 bases sitting between them. The V gene's germline CDR1 is SGHNT and CDR2 YYREEE (reference sequence). This CDR3 is built from 15 residues. CDR3 amino acids: CASSSPDGGPYGYTF. As DNA, the CDR3 is TGTGCCAGCAGCTCGCCGGACGGGGGTCCCTATGGCTACACCTTC.

This chain connects TRBV5-5 to TRBJ2-1, with a weak D call TRBD1 (5 bases). The germline V and J ends were trimmed by 1 base and 12 bases, with 11 bases remaining between them. The CDR3 contains 12 residues. Germline V lookup: CDR1 SGHKS, CDR2 YYEKEE (reference sequence). The CDR3 sequence: CASSLLGEWQFF. For the CDR3, the DNA is TGTGCCAGCAGCTTGTTAGGGGAATGGCAGTTCTTC.

In this sample, this clone turned up a few times. The CDR3 sequence is CASSLLAHEQFF. CDR3 coding DNA: TGTGCCAGCAGCTTACTAGCGCATGAGCAGTTCTTC. The chain carries TRBV11-3 and TRBJ2-1; perhaps TRBD2 as D (6 bases). V shed 2 bases and J shed 8 bases, with 7 bases lying between them. Germline-derived CDR1 and CDR2 are SGHNT and YENEEA. CDR3 length: 12 amino acids.

The chain joins TRBV28 to TRBJ2-3; 8 bases map to TRBD2. The CDR3 runs to 18 residues. Germline V CDR1 and CDR2: MDHEN, SYDVKM. J lost 3 bases, V lost 1 base, and 12 bases had no gene match. The CDR3 spells CASSLSSRGGGRTDTQYF. DNA of the CDR3: TGTGCCAGCAGTTTATCGAGTCGGGGCGGGGGGAGGACAGATACGCAGTATTTT.